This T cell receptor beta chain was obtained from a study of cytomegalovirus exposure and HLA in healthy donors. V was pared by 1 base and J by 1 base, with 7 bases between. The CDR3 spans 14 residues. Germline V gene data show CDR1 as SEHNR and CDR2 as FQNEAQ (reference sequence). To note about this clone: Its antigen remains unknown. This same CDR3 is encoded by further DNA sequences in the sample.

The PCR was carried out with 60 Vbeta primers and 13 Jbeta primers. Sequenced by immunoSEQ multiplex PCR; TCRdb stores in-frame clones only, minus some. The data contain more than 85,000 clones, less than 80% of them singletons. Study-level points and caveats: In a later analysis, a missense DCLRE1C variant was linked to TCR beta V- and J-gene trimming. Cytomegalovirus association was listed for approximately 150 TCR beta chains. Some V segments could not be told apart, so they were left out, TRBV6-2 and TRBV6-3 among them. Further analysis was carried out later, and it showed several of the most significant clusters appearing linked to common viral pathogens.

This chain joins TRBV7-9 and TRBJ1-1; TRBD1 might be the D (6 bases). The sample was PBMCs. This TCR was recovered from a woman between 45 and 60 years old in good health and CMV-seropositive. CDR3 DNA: TGTGCCAGCAGCTTAGTGACAGGGAACACTGAAGCTTTCTTT. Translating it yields CASSLVTGNTEAFF.